This T cell receptor beta chain came from a study of cytomegalovirus exposure and HLA in healthy donors (dated by TCRdb to the late 2010s). Background on the whole study: In an earlier analysis of approximately 640 of the donors, 276 Gb of sequence data and 95 million to 130 million unique TCR beta sequences from some 170 million T cells were reported. An early release that covered some 630 HLA-typed donors contained 250 to 350 gigabases of sequencing data and 70 million to 100 million unique TCR sequences. Of the roughly 400 genotyped donors, 81% were placed in the genetic ancestry cluster associated with self-reported Caucasian donors. The study was designed to test whether signatures of past pathogen exposure could be identified by cataloging public T cell receptors. The study profiled the T cell repertoires of hundreds of subjects by immunosequencing and related them to cytomegalovirus serostatus. Besides the first cohort of approximately 670 subjects, a separate validation cohort made up of 120 different subjects was used. To predict cytomegalovirus infection status, the study combined high-throughput TCR immunosequencing, statistical association of individual TCRs with disease status, and machine learning. A later analysis re-analyzed previously published TCR beta repertoires from approximately 700 donors and added high-resolution HLA genotyping to study TCR occurrence patterns. In the later analysis, no new phenotypic data were used to find candidate immune exposures; instead, reliance was placed on TCR beta sequences and their occurrence across donors. An earlier analysis of several hundred of the donors used high-throughput TCR beta sequencing to judge whether each TCR beta V gene segment behaved as functional or pseudogenic. Donor age, sex, ethnicity and CMV serostatus were compiled together with the repertoire data. In a later genetic analysis, genome-wide SNP genotypes for about three fifths of the roughly 670 donors were used, and that subset was treated as a discovery cohort. All discovery cohort repertoires had been generated on a single sequencing platform. Class I and class II HLA loci were covered by the typing at four-digit resolution. Typing coverage varied by locus: roughly 620-640 donors for A, B, C, DRB1 and DQB1; roughly 520 for DQA1; over 600 for DPA1; fewer than 480 for DPB1. Four to six DR-DQ haplotypes were handled as single units for association and clustering, since linkage in the cohort was strong. Among roughly 370 genotyped donors of the cohort, an average of approximately 250,000 unique TCR beta nucleotide sequences were sequenced per donor, around a sixth of them non-productive. The paper's findings and limits, for the study overall: Some 16 rarely observed V segments, including chromosome 9 orphons, were excluded from the earlier analysis of some 590 of the donors because counts were too low. CMV serostatus was the only immune exposure information available for the cohort. A later analysis found that most CMV-associated TCR beta chains appeared HLA-restricted, with HLA associations seemingly driven largely by CMV exposure. The sequencing pipeline was judged likely to have produced a cluster of highly shared sequence variants as a technical artifact. Compared with the approximately 600-donor mean, donors in an Asian-associated ancestry cluster had fewer N-insertions in productive TCRs, according to a later genetic analysis. Several of the top co-occurrence clusters appeared to be linked to parvovirus B19, influenza, CMV and Epstein-Barr virus, according to a later analysis. It was suggested by the authors that the approach could potentially be generalized to other disease states and immunological phenotypes. The classifier was reported to diagnose cytomegalovirus status with high specificity and sensitivity in both the original and validation cohorts. In a later analysis, the rate of TCR association differed among HLA loci, with DRB1 alleles having the most associated TCRs and HLA-C alleles having the fewest. At a false discovery rate of 0.05, a later analysis linked 15,000 to 20,000 TCR beta sequences to specific HLA alleles. A later analysis found that HLA-associated TCR beta chains were more clonally expanded and had lower generation probabilities than equally common non-associated chains. A further reported finding was that TCR beta sequences accurately predicted the HLA-A and HLA-B alleles for most subjects in the first cohort. V-gene and J-gene trimming of TCR beta chains was associated with a missense DCLRE1C variant in a later genetic analysis, and the association was replicated in an independent cohort. The study gave a list of 150 to 200 TCR beta chains associated with cytomegalovirus. Across donors, most TCR sequences were observed very rarely, whereas some public TCRs were present in many individuals. Linkage disequilibrium might explain the correlated functional status among segregating V segments, but an unknown experimental factor could not be excluded. Strong co-occurrence of HLA alleles, especially DR and DQ, made assigning TCR associations to individual alleles difficult. Because HLA typing was unavailable for some donors at each locus, only the typed subset was used in association tests. The 87-base-pair reads could not distinguish some IMGT-functional V segments, including TRBV6-2 and TRBV6-3, so those segments were excluded. In this cohort, only TCR beta chains were sequenced, and detectable features were limited by the absence of alpha or paired-chain data. The presence/absence analyses assumed that sequencing depth was roughly uniform across donors, and that assumption may not be true. Three of the identified cytomegalovirus-associated TCR beta chains were confirmed in vitro to be specific for cytomegalovirus antigens. An earlier analysis of approximately 500 of the donors showed that most TCR beta V segments appeared in productive rearrangements either about 87% or about 30% of the time, which broadly matched IMGT annotations.

Libraries were constructed by the immunoSEQ multiplex PCR assay. The multiplex PCR relied on a mix of 60 forward primers for TCR Vbeta segments and 13 reverse primers for TCR Jbeta segments. The CDR3 region of rearranged TCR beta genes was amplified from genomic DNA with a multiplex PCR assay. The Illumina HiSeq System was used to sequence the amplified TCR beta libraries as 87-base-pair reads. The study's own analysis went as follows. In a later analysis, tens of millions of unique TCR beta chains were counted across the roughly 610 repertoires, and roughly 11 million of these chains were shared by at least two donors. A nearest-neighbor algorithm error-corrected the raw reads and collapsed the reads into unique sequences, merging closely related sequences to remove PCR and sequencing errors. Alignment of CDR3 sequences to IMGT reference sequences was used to assign V, D and J gene segments. Each retained sequence needed at least a six-nucleotide match to both a V gene segment and a J gene segment. Rearrangements were classified as productive when the CDR3 lacked stop codons and remained in frame with V and J, and all other rearrangements were classified as non-productive. Following IMGT convention, CDR3 was defined as the stretch from the second conserved V-encoded cysteine to the conserved J-encoded phenylalanine. The earlier analysis of some 550 of the donors excluded any sequence lacking an unambiguous match to a single V gene segment. An earlier analysis of some 500 of the donors classified V segments as functional when productive rearrangements were above 56.7% and as segregating when the standard deviation between donors was above 5%. A statistical classification framework was developed to diagnose cytomegalovirus status using the catalog of TCR beta chain sequences. In a later analysis, TCR nucleotide sequences were compared against IMGT/GENE-DB human TR gene sequences so that V and J genes could be assigned. A later analysis assigned CDR3 sequences and most-parsimonious VDJ recombination scenarios with the TCRdist pipeline. A later analysis defined each TCR beta chain by its CDR3 amino acid sequence plus V-gene family, and excluded reads lacking a unique V-gene family. As a way to deal with suspected cross-contamination and a sequencing artifact, a later analysis dropped nearly 600 nucleotide sequences that were highly shared and had low generation probability. In a later analysis, a clonal expansion index for each public chain was calculated from normalized within-repertoire ranks of inferred template counts. Generation probabilities in a later analysis came from a VDJ recombination model fitted to out-of-frame rearrangements, and those results were checked against IGoR. A later analysis scored TCR-TCR, TCR-HLA and TCR-CMV co-occurrence with hypergeometric tests, applying a repertoire-size bias correction to TCR pairs. In a later analysis, false discovery rates were estimated by permuting HLA or CMV assignments 20 times. In a later analysis, co-occurring TCRs were grouped with DBSCAN, and TCRdist sequence similarity was added when clustering was performed within HLA-allele-positive subsets. For co-occurrence clustering, repertoires with fewer than 30,000 or more than 120,000 public chains were excluded, along with about five repertoires with anomalous nucleotide sharing. Not all clones reach the TCRdb copy of this immuneACCESS table, which keeps in-frame sequences only. Checked studies attribute under half of the gap to unresolved V genes and leave the rest unexplained. For V, J and clone size, that table is used; D and trimming come from the DNA. This sample holds more than 100,000 clones; approximately 65% were observed only once. The ten biggest clones cover 1.5% of the sample.

The cohort comprised several hundred healthy bone marrow donors. Cohort members were all nominally healthy when sampled, although unrecorded immune exposures were likely present. The donor tested CMV seronegative and was one of the 352 seronegative cohort members. A peripheral blood sample was collected from each donor, and TCR beta sequencing was performed on peripheral blood mononuclear cells. The Qiagen DNeasy Blood Extraction Kit was used to extract genomic DNA from the blood cell samples. As concerns this clone: No antigen is known for it. No much larger clone is present one base from it, and per-base qualities are unavailable. This sample includes further DNA sequences coding for the same CDR3.

Trimming takes 4 bases off V and 7 bases off J; junction bases not matched to a gene: 7. From a lookup of the germline V gene, CDR1 and CDR2 are SGHRS and YFSETQ. The CDR3 starts with the cysteine, ends with the phenylalanine, and has 14 residues. Just CDR3 DNA is preserved here, 42 bases in frame from base 1. This TCR derives from a man between 18 and 29 years old in good health and CMV-seronegative. Sequencing was performed on PBMCs. The receptor chain draws on TRBV5-1 and TRBJ1-5; 8 bases in the junction line up with TRBD1. CDR3 region: CASSPGQGGQPQHF. Here is the DNA: TGCGCCAGCAGCCCAGGACAGGGTGGACAGCCCCAGCATTTT.